One and the same sample provided the 4 T cell receptor beta chains below, sequenced in a study of shared clonotypes between healthy human individuals. Produced via immunoSEQ multiplex PCR; TCRdb's table is partial and in-frame only. The sample includes fewer than 600,000 clones, about four fifths of them seen just once. The sequenced sample was PBMCs. The source of these receptors is a woman aged 40 to 55 in good health. Some clones in this sample may be carry-over from other donors' samples.

The rearrangement links TRBV5-1 to TRBJ1-4; TRBD1 matches 10 bases. CDR1 is SGHRS and CDR2 is YFSETQ in the germline V gene. Trimming removed 5 bases from V and 7 bases from J; junction bases left unmatched: 5. This CDR3 has 14 residues. CDR3 region: CASRPGQGSEKLFF. The CDR3 DNA follows: TGCGCCAGCAGACCGGGACAGGGGAGTGAAAAACTGTTTTTT.

V gene TRBV19 combines with J gene TRBJ2-7; 7 bases map to TRBD1. V trimming: 4 bases; J trimming: 2 bases; junction bases outside the gene matches: 8. The CDR3 loop spans 15 amino acids. Germline V lookup: CDR1 LNHDA, CDR2 SQIVND (reference sequence). CDR3 residues: CASSTFKGATYEQYF. The CDR3, as DNA: TGTGCCAGTAGTACCTTTAAGGGGGCCACCTACGAGCAGTACTTC.

This chain uses TRBV29-1 with TRBJ2-1; 11 nucleotides align to TRBD2. CDR1 and CDR2 (germline): SQVTM, ANQGSEA. The CDR3 runs to 14 residues. The V and J ends lost 5 bases and 2 bases, in that order; junction bases with no gene match: 2. The CDR3 spells CSVPTSGTYNEQFF. The CDR3 nucleotides read TGCAGCGTTCCGACTAGCGGGACCTACAATGAGCAGTTCTTC.

The count of this clone is one. The genes are TRBV9 and TRBJ2-2; 11 bases fit TRBD2. Per germline, CDR1 SGDLS and CDR2 YYNGEE. V lost 4 bases and J lost 2; bases outside the gene matches: 7. This CDR3 spans 17 amino acids. The CDR3 DNA reads as TGTGCCAGCAGCAGCTCCGGGACTAGCGGCAACACCGGGGAGCTGTTTTTT. It codes for CASSSSGTSGNTGELFF.